This T cell receptor beta chain came from a study of beta chain features in type 1 diabetes. Study in general: Sorted cells examined across all samples numbered 85 million to 130 million.

This clone was picked up a small number of times. Its antigen is not known. Sequencing targeted expressed TCRB transcripts, as all isolated RNA had been reverse transcribed. Libraries were prepared by immunoSEQ multiplex PCR; TCRdb keeps only in-frame clonotypes and omits some of them. The sample lists around 650,000 clones, around an eighth seen once, with 0.09% to 0.15% in the top ten. Study-level points and caveats: The study found moderately but significantly shorter TCRB CDR3s in all four CD4+ subsets of Type 1 diabetes patients. It was among patients, rather than healthy donors, that naive, central memory and Treg TCRB repertoires appeared more similar. At VDJ recombination sites, type 1 diabetes patients had fewer insertions and more deleted nucleotides.

Sorting with CD45RO/CCR7/CD25/CD127/CD95/CD27 yielded naive, central memory, regulatory and stem-like memory CD4+ cells. This clonotype originated in a young man with type 1 diabetes. The sample was naive CD4+ T cells from blood.

CDR3: CAWSDGQTDTQYF. CDR3 sequence (DNA): TGTGCCTGGAGCGACGGACAGACAGATACGCAGTATTTT. The V and J genes are TRBV30 and TRBJ2-3; tentatively, D is TRBD1 (6 bases). V was pared by 3 bases and J by 3 bases, with 10 bases between. Germline-derived CDR1 and CDR2 are GTSNPN and SVGIG (reference sequence). This CDR3 is built from 13 residues.